This T cell receptor beta chain was retrieved from a study of STAT3 mutations in large granular lymphocyte leukemia (dated by TCRdb to between 2018 and 2021). About the investigation overall: Canonical activating STAT3 mutations were detected in roughly half of the longitudinally sequenced T-LGLL patients. Over half of the T-LGLL patients were given one or more immunosuppressive therapy regimens, and 40% of the treated patients had a hematologic response. Serial deep sequencing of TCRbeta CDR3 and STAT3 was performed in patients with T-cell large granular lymphocyte leukemia to reconstruct clonal hierarchy and dynamics. Approximately 19 representative T-LGLL cases were selected from an initial cohort of about 200 LGL patients for longitudinal TCRbeta and STAT3 sequencing. A couple of patients with natural killer LGL leukemia were also sequenced longitudinally as controls within the study. Patients were sequenced at around 4 time points on average, with the number of samplings per patient ranging from 2 to 8.

DNA was extracted from blood mononuclear cells, with the same DNA used for both TCR and STAT3 sequencing. V sheds 9 bases and J sheds 3 bases, leaving 10 bases between their ends. The CDR3 sequence holds 12 residues, the cysteine and phenylalanine included. Only the CDR3 DNA stays, 36 bases, in frame from base 1. In the germline V gene (reference sequence), CDR1 corresponds to LNHDA and CDR2 to SQIVND. TCRbeta libraries were sequenced on an Illumina MiSeq, and an average of around 41,000 productive templates per sample was obtained. TCRbeta CDR3 libraries were generated with the immunoSEQ assay using multiplex PCR amplification. On the study's bioinformatics: Repertoire diversity was computed as previously defined, with values near 0 indicating extremely monoclonal samples. TCRdb stores this immuneACCESS table with in-frame sequences only. Part of the clones is absent; in the studies checked, under half of the shortfall reflects unresolved V genes, and no reason is known for the rest. V and J calls plus clone size are reproduced from that table; the DNA served to infer D and trimming. Recorded for this sample are about 15,000 clones; 84% of them occurred a single time. Around 9% of the sample is taken by the ten largest.

This clone was seen just once. What this receptor recognizes is not known. The record has no base qualities; no much larger clone is one base away. Results and caveats for the whole study, not just this receptor: At least one immunodominant TCRbeta clonotype was identified in every T-LGLL patient, and multiple immunodominant subclonotypes were identified in about half of the T-LGLL patients. Dominant TCR clone burden was found to exceed STAT3 mutant burden in several patients, suggesting that STAT3 mutation arose secondarily within a pre-expanded clone. Persisting codominant clonotypes in some patients meant a small but highly pathogenic clone may have been missed. TCR clonotype switching after therapy was seen in about 35% of the 18 patients, with all newly emerging clones being STAT3 wild type. Variable intervals between samplings and differing treatment regimens complicated linking therapy response to changes in TCR clonal burden. Because no samples were available when a clone first appeared, clonal expansion had to be inferred from samplings taken at other points.

Sequenced material: peripheral blood mononuclear cells. The rearrangement joined TRBV19 to TRBJ2-3; there is no confident call for the D gene. This clonotype was sampled from a man in his fifties or sixties with T-cell large granular lymphocyte leukemia. Some clones in this sample may be carry-over from other donors' samples. The age is the age at diagnosis. The CDR3 has the sequence CASQTGTDTQYF. The sequence in DNA is TGTGCCAGCCAGACTGGAACAGATACGCAGTATTTT.